This TCR beta chain was profiled in a study of blood T cell repertoires in COVID-19. Study as a whole: Acute and convalescent COVID-19 specimens originated in the United States, Italy and Spain.

V lost 6 bases, J lost 4 bases, and 4 bases stayed unmatched. CDR3 length: 13 residues. Germline CDR1 SNHLY, CDR2 FYNNEI. Original data processing: Scientists estimated how many nucleated cells there were by amplifying reference gene primers. Clones were read by immunoSEQ multiplex PCR, and TCRdb kept only the in-frame ones, dropping some. V and J calls and clone size are copied from that table; D and trimming were computed from the DNA. The sample includes more than 250,000 clones, approximately 82% of them seen just once. The chain recombines TRBV2 with TRBJ2-3; TRBD1 matches at 7 bases. The sequenced sample consisted of peripheral blood. The clonotype originates from a woman aged 45-59 years with acute or convalescent COVID-19. This CDR3 reads CASSDRVADTQYF. The CDR3, as DNA: TGTGCCAGCAGCGACAGGGTGGCAGATACGCAGTATTTT.